The 27 T cell receptor beta chains reported below all come from one sample, sequenced in a study of CD8+CD57+ T cells in acquired aplastic anemia. According to the study, genomic DNA was the template for TCR beta VDJ and CDR3 profiling. TCRdb itself ran the reads through MiXCR, one entry per CDR3 protein. The sample carries about 420,000 distinct CDR3 sequences, roughly 68% recorded once. The sample was sorted CD4+, CD8+, or CD8+CD57+ T cells (not recorded which) from PBMCs. These receptor sequences come from a human donor in good health, serving as a control.

The V and J genes are TRBV6-5 and TRBJ2-3, with 10 bases matching TRBD2. This CDR3 contains 15 residues. The V segment lost 7 bases and the J segment 5 bases; nucleotides outside the gene matches: 9. The germline CDR1 and CDR2 sequences are MNHEY and SVGAGI. Here the CDR3 reads CASNDGLAGVDTQYF. The CDR3 DNA sequence: TGTGCCAGCAATGATGGGCTAGCGGGGGTAGATACGCAGTATTTT.

This clonotype showed up just a few times. This may stem from a read error, because a much larger clone lies one nucleotide away. The CDR3 ends on some other residue instead of the conserved phenylalanine or tryptophan, so this is likely a read error. The V call is TRBV6-2 or TRBV6-3, the J call TRBJ2-7; D gene unclear. Germline V CDR1 and CDR2: MNHEY, SVGEGT. With 7 bases removed from V and 6 bases from J, the gap between germline ends came to 16 bases. CDR3 length: 13 amino acids. The CDR3 loop reads CASIQRTSSEQYL. CDR3 DNA sequence: TGTGCCAGCATCCAACGGACCAGTAGCGAGCAGTACCTC.

With regard to this clonotype: Sequence at one end of the junction differs from germline and may be a read error. The chain has TRBV2 and TRBJ1-4, with D unresolved. CDR1 is SNHLY, CDR2 FYNNEI, per germline. This CDR3 region has 13 residues. The CDR3 loop reads CASSSPGSQILFF. The DNA of the CDR3 is TGTGCCAGCAGCTCTCCGGGATCCCAAATCCTGTTCTTT.

J is TRBJ2-1 and V is TRBV19, with D possibly matching TRBD1 (5 bases). The CDR3 runs 15 residues. Germline V gene data show CDR1 as LNHDA and CDR2 as SQIVND (reference sequence). V dropped 9 bases and J dropped 2 bases, with 17 bases sitting between them. In nucleotides, the CDR3 is TGTGCCAGCAGCATTCAGGGAAGTACCTACAATGAGCAGTTCTTC. This translates into CASSIQGSTYNEQFF.

This clonotype was found once. V and J are TRBV19 and TRBJ1-5, with 7 bases that match TRBD1. Germline trimming cut 6 bases from V and 5 bases from J; bases unmatched to any gene: 16. Germline V gene sequence: CDR1 LNHDA, CDR2 SQIVND (reference sequence). This CDR3 comprises 17 residues. CDR3 DNA: TGTGCCAGTAGCAAGGTACCTGGACAGGTCTCCGATCAGCCCCAGCATTTT. It yields the protein CASSKVPGQVSDQPQHF.

The chain employs TRBV7-3 and TRBJ2-1; no clear D gene. Germline CDR1 reads SGHTA; CDR2 reads FQGTGA. This CDR3 is built from 11 residues. Trimming pared 1 base from V and 9 bases from J, leaving 4 bases between. The CDR3 here is CASSLNSEQFF. Written as DNA, the CDR3 is TGTGCCAGCAGCTTAAACAGTGAGCAGTTCTTC.

This clonotype occurred once. The V call is TRBV20-1, the J call TRBJ2-5, with TRBD2 matching over 7 bases. The CDR3 totals 15 residues. The germline gives CDR1 DFQATT, CDR2 SNEGSKA (reference sequence). Losses at the gene ends were 7 bases for V and 2 bases for J; bases not matched to a gene: 13. Here the CDR3 reads CSVNRGGDRQETQYF. The CDR3 bases are TGCAGTGTAAACCGTGGGGGGGATAGGCAAGAGACCCAGTACTTC.

The chain links TRBV7-2 to TRBJ2-5, with D possibly TRBD2 on 6 matching bases. CDR3 size: 15 residues. V lost 2 bases and J lost 8, with 18 bases in between. CDR1 is SGHTA and CDR2 is FQGNSA in the germline V gene. The CDR3 DNA reads as TGTGCCAGCAGCTTAACGCGGGGAAGCGAGAGCACCCAGTACTTC. Amino acids: CASSLTRGSESTQYF.

The chain has TRBV5-4 and TRBJ1-1; D is uncertain. CDR1 and CDR2 from the germline V gene are SGHNT and YYREEE (reference sequence). This CDR3 is built from 15 residues. V was clipped by 3 bases and J by 0 bases, with 12 bases between them. The CDR3 is CASSSAARLNTEAFF. CDR3 nucleotide sequence: TGTGCCAGCAGCTCCGCGGCCCGGTTGAACACTGAAGCTTTCTTT.

Details on this clonotype: Here the CDR3 omits its conserved ending phenylalanine or tryptophan, so a read error is the likely source. The chain links TRBV7-9 to TRBJ2-6; D remains unclear. The CDR3 has 9 residues. The V gene's germline CDR1 is SEHNR and CDR2 FQNEAQ (reference sequence). V lost 4 bases and J lost 16, with 5 bases in between. DNA for the CDR3: TGTGCCAGCAGCTCCCAACTGACTAGC. Its protein product is CASSSQLTS.

With regard to this clonotype: A read error may account for a junction end that differs from germline. This rearrangement joins TRBV5-1 to TRBJ1-2, with TRBD1 as a possible D gene (6 bases). Per the germline V gene, CDR1 is SGHRS and CDR2 is YFSETQ. The CDR3 sequence is 15 residues long. This chain's CDR3 is CASSRTVDSSSGYTF. CDR3 bases: TGTGCCAGCAGTCGGACAGTGGATTCTTCCTCCGGCTACACCTTC. Drawing the rest from reference TRBV5-1 and TRBJ1-2, the complete variable domain is KAGVTQTPRYLIKTRGQQVTLSCSPISGHRSVSWYQQTPGQGLQFLFEYFSETQRNKGNFPGRFSGRQFSNSRSEMNVSTLELGDSALYLCASSRTVDSSSGYTFGSGTRLTVV.

This clonotype was picked up many times. The J gene is TRBJ2-7, the V gene TRBV20-1, with D perhaps TRBD1 (7 bases). The germline gives CDR1 DFQATT, CDR2 SNEGSKA (reference sequence). The CDR3 loop spans 17 amino acids. The V end was cut by 0 bases, the J end by 1 base, with 19 bases between. CDR3 sequence (DNA): TGCAGTGCTAGAGAAAGGGGGCGGGGTTCAACTTCCTACGAGCAGTACTTC. Translated, it gives CSARERGRGSTSYEQYF.

The chain combines TRBV7-7 with TRBJ2-7; TRBD2 might be the D (5 bases). The CDR3 loop spans 15 amino acids. Germline assignment: CDR1 SSHAT and CDR2 FNYEAQ (reference sequence). The V and J ends lost 5 bases and 9 bases respectively, with 23 bases between them. The CDR3: CASSVSGELNQPQYF. CDR3 DNA: TGTGCCAGCAGCGTAAGCGGAGAGCTCAATCAGCCGCAGTACTTC.

This clonotype has a count of ten or more. The V call is TRBV5-1, the J call TRBJ2-2, with TRBD1 matching over 12 bases. The J segment lost 7 bases and the V segment lost 2 bases, leaving 6 bases of the junction unmatched. CDR3 length equals 16 residues. Germline V CDR1 and CDR2: SGHRS, YFSETQ. CDR3 amino acids: CASSFTGTGGLGELFF. CDR3 coding DNA: TGCGCCAGCAGCTTTACCGGGACAGGGGGCCTCGGGGAGCTGTTTTTT.

This clonotype was counted at least ten times. V is TRBV5-8 and J is TRBJ2-7; D remains ambiguous. V dropped 4 bases and J dropped 3 bases, with 17 bases sitting between them. CDR3 length: 15 amino acids. Germline-derived CDR1 and CDR2 are SGHTS and YDEGEE. The CDR3: CASSRDPGPDYEQYF. CDR3 in DNA: TGTGCCAGCAGCCGTGACCCTGGACCGGACTACGAGCAGTACTTC.

The gene calls are TRBV6-5 and TRBJ1-6, with unresolved D. CDR1 MNHEY and CDR2 SVGAGI come from the germline V gene. Trimming stripped 7 bases from V and 2 bases from J, with 15 bases between. CDR3 length equals 16 residues. CDR3: CASKRGGETYNSPLHF. The CDR3 nucleotides are TGTGCCAGCAAACGTGGTGGGGAGACCTATAATTCACCCCTCCACTTT.

This clonotype has at least ten counts. V is TRBV5-6 and J is TRBJ1-5; tentative D call: TRBD1 (5 bases). CDR1 is SGHDT and CDR2 is YYEEEE in the germline V gene. This CDR3 region has 13 residues. Deletions cut 4 bases from V and 6 bases from J, with 11 bases between. The CDR3 DNA reads as TGTGCCAGCAGCCGTACCCAGGGTCAGCCCCAGCATTTT. This gives the protein CASSRTQGQPQHF.

The chain recombines TRBV12-3 or TRBV12-4 with TRBJ2-3; the match to TRBD2 covers 7 bases. The CDR3 runs to 14 residues. With 10 bases clipped from V and 0 bases from J, the junction kept 7 bases outside the gene matches. The CDR3 DNA is TGTGCCATCACTCGGCGGGGGAGCACAGATACGCAGTATTTT. Protein sequence: CAITRRGSTDTQYF.

In its sample, this clonotype was seen many times. CDR3 in amino acids: CASSVDVAPETQYF. The CDR3 DNA sequence: TGTGCCAGCAGCGTAGACGTAGCCCCGGAGACCCAGTACTTC. The rearrangement joins TRBV9 to TRBJ2-5; no clear D. CDR1 SGDLS and CDR2 YYNGEE come from the germline V gene. With 0 bases removed from V and 5 bases from J, the gap between germline ends came to 11 bases. The CDR3 runs to 14 residues. The full variable domain, in which reference TRBV9 and TRBJ2-5 provide the parts outside the CDR3, is DSGVTQTPKHLITATGQRVTLRCSPRSGDLSVYWYQQSLDQGLQFLIQYYNGEERAKGNILERFSAQQFPDLHSELNLSSLELGDSALYFCASSVDVAPETQYFGPGTRLLVL.

The chain joins TRBV7-8 to TRBJ1-1; D is undetermined. The CDR3 runs to 15 residues. Trimming cost V 0 bases and J 7 bases, with 15 bases left between them. Germline lookup yields CDR1 SGHVS and CDR2 FQNEAQ. For the CDR3, the DNA is TGTGCCAGCAGCTTAGCAGGTTTAGGTAAAGATGAAGCTTTCTTT. Translated, it gives CASSLAGLGKDEAFF.

For this clonotype: Here the CDR3 omits its conserved ending phenylalanine or tryptophan, so a read error is the likely source. Because the CDR3's place on the DNA is in doubt, the DNA is left out and the CDR3 is given as listed by TCRdb. The chain uses TRBV7-4 and TRBJ1-5; the table's D gene call, TRBD1, was not cross checked with the DNA. Termini included, the CDR3 measures 16 amino acids. Germline V lookup: CDR1 SGHVT, CDR2 SQSDAQ. CDR3 region: CASSTGRGGYTQPQQP.

This chain connects TRBV9 to TRBJ2-2; either TRBD1 or TRBD2 may supply D (5 bases each). With 0 bases removed from V and 13 bases from J, the gap between germline ends came to 19 bases. Looked up from germline, CDR1 is SGDLS and CDR2 is YYNGEE. The CDR3 totals 15 residues. The CDR3 is CASSVGEKGSSPLFF. The CDR3 coding sequence is TGTGCCAGCAGCGTAGGAGAGAAGGGGAGTTCACCGCTGTTTTTT. Based on the CDR3 plus reference TRBV9 and TRBJ2-2, the full variable domain is DSGVTQTPKHLITATGQRVTLRCSPRSGDLSVYWYQQSLDQGLQFLIQYYNGEERAKGNILERFSAQQFPDLHSELNLSSLELGDSALYFCASSVGEKGSSPLFFGEGSRLTVL.

The genes are TRBV7-3 and TRBJ1-1; perhaps TRBD1 as D (6 bases). The CDR3 sequence is 14 residues long. The V end lost 5 bases, the J end lost 7 bases, and 17 bases lay between the germline ends. Germline loops: CDR1 SGHTA, CDR2 FQGTGA. In nucleotides, the CDR3 is TGTGCCAGCAGCCCAACCGCAATGACAGGTGAAGCTTTCTTT. The encoded protein is CASSPTAMTGEAFF.

J is TRBJ1-2 and V is TRBV10-1; 9 bases agree with TRBD1. Germline V gene data show CDR1 as WNHNN and CDR2 as SYGVQD (reference sequence). Trimming took 3 bases from V and 6 from J; bases not matched to a gene: 5. The CDR3 extends over 14 amino acids. CDR3 residues: CASSDSNRGHGYTF. In DNA, the CDR3 is TGCGCCAGCAGTGACTCGAACAGGGGGCATGGCTACACCTTC.

Points on this clonotype: Since a much larger clone is just one base distant, this may be a read error. The V gene is TRBV12-3 or TRBV12-4, the J gene TRBJ2-3; TRBD2 matches at 12 bases. The V and J ends lost 4 bases and 5 bases, in that order; junction bases with no gene match: 4. This CDR3 has 15 amino acids. CDR3: CASSSLAGGGDTQYF. Here the CDR3 DNA reads TGTGCCAGCAGTTCGCTAGCGGGGGGGGGAGATACGCAGTATTTT.

This clonotype was seen many times. The chain recombines TRBV20-1 with TRBJ2-3; no clear D. Trimming shortened V by 3 bases and J by 5 bases, and 3 bases separated the two germline ends. The CDR3 loop spans 10 amino acids. The germline CDR1 and CDR2 sequences are DFQATT and SNEGSKA (reference sequence). CDR3 nucleotides: TGCAGTGCTAGTAAAGATACGCAGTATTTT. Translation: CSASKDTQYF.

Only a few counts were recorded for this clonotype. The chain recombines TRBV12-5 with TRBJ1-1; 9 bases match TRBD1. This CDR3 is built from 15 residues. The germline gives CDR1 LGHNT, CDR2 FRNRAP. The junction had 7 bases not matched to a gene; V was cut back by 5 bases and J by 3 bases. Here the CDR3 DNA reads TGTGCTAGTGGTCCGGACAGGGGTTGGGACACTGAAGCTTTCTTT. This translates into CASGPDRGWDTEAFF.